The TCR beta chain under discussion was sequenced for a study of blood T cell repertoires in COVID-19. Overall study context: Whether acute or convalescent, the COVID-19 samples came from the United States, Italy and Spain.

CDR1 SGHVS and CDR2 FNYEAQ come from the germline V gene. This CDR3 has 15 amino acids. J lost 4 bases, V lost 7 bases, and 11 bases had no gene match. Methods used by the authors: The authors estimated nucleated cell counts from reference gene primer amplification. Measured with immunoSEQ multiplex PCR; TCRdb has only the in-frame clones, and not every one. V, J and clone size derive from that table, while D and trimming were established from the DNA sequence. Altogether about 240,000 clones are present, 75% to 90% being singletons, with the ten largest covering about 4%. Those who participated ranged in age from roughly 18 to 100 years and resided in under 25 US areas. Participants were placed into cohorts based on the clinical history they reported.

The chain links TRBV7-6 to TRBJ2-5, with 8 bases aligning to TRBD2. This receptor was taken from a woman younger than 45 who had recovered from COVID-19. Sequencing input: PBMCs or T cells enriched from blood (not recorded which). The DNA for the CDR3 is TGTGCCAGCACCCCCTTAGCGGGACTCTCAGAGACCCAGTACTTC. Protein: CASTPLAGLSETQYF.